This TCR beta chain emerged from a study of chemoradiotherapy in HPV16-positive cancers. The CDR3 extends over 15 amino acids. CDR1 is LNHDA and CDR2 is SQIVND in the germline V gene (reference sequence). The germline V and J ends were trimmed by 3 bases and 0 bases, with 9 bases remaining between them. This clone has only a few counts. Its antigen is unidentified. The table came from immunoSEQ multiplex PCR; TCRdb's copy has only in-frame clones and leaves some out. The sample yields around 5,000 clones, 78% seen once. The study, taken as a whole, reports: During treatment, candidate HPV-specific clones and E7-related motifs expanded in tumor.

This sample was taken from a patient who underwent chemoradiotherapy. The sequence was collected from a human donor with HPV-associated anogenital cancer. V gene TRBV19 combines with J gene TRBJ2-1; D is unclear. CDR3 in DNA: TGTGCCAGTAGTATCACGGTGAGCTCCTACAATGAGCAGTTCTTC. It encodes CASSITVSSYNEQFF.